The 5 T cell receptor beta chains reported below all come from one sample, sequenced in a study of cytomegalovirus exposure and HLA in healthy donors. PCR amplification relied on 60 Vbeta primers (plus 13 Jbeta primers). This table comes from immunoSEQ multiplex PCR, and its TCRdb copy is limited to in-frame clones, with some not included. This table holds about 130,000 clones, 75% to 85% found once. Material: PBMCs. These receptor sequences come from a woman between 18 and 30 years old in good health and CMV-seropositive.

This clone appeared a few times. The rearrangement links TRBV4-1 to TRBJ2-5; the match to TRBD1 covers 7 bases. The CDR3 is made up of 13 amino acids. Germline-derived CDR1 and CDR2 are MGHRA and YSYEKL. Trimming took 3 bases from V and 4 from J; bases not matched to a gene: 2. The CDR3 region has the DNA TGCGCCAGCAGCCAGGGACAGATAGAGACCCAGTACTTC. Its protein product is CASSQGQIETQYF.

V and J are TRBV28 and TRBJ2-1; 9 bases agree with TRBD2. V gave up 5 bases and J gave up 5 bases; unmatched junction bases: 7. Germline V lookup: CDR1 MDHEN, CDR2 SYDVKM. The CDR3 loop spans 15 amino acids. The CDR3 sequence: CASSPLAGINNEQFF. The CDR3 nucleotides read TGTGCCAGCAGTCCCCTAGCGGGGATTAACAATGAGCAGTTCTTC.

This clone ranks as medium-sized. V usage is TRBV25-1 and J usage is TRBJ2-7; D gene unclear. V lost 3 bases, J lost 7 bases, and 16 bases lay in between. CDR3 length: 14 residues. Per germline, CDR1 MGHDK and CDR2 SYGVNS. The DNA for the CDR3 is TGTGCCAGCAGTGATCGTGGAGCCCTCTGGGAGCAGTACTTC. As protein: CASSDRGALWEQYF.

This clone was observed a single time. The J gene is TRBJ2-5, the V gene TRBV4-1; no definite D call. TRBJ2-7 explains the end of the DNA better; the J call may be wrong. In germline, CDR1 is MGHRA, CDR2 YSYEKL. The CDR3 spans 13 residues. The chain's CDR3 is CASSQDLDYEQYF. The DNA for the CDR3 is TGCGCCAGCAGCCAAGATCTAGACTACGAGCAGTACTTC.

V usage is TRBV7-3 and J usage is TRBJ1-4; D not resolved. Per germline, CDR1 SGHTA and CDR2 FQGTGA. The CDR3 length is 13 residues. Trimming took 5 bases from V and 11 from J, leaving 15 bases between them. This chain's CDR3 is CASSRDGVGKLFF. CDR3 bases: TGTGCCAGCAGCCGGGATGGGGTGGGGAAACTGTTTTTT.